A selection of T cell receptor beta chains follows, all from one sample in a study of cytomegalovirus exposure and HLA in healthy donors. Measured with immunoSEQ multiplex PCR; TCRdb has only the in-frame clones, and not every one. The sample lists hundreds of thousands of clones; approximately 90% were seen once. Source material: PBMCs. Every receptor here comes from a woman aged 18-29 years in good health and CMV-seronegative. Each CDR3 is given without its conserved first and last residue. D genes are given only for firm matches.

V gene | D gene | CDR3 protein
TRBV4-3 | TRBD2 | ASSQAGGAGEQF
TRBV5-1 | TRBD1 | ASSETGGWAEKLF
TRBV7-9 | TRBD1 | ASSSTGVGGYT
TRBV7-2 | TRBD2 | ASSLVTSGGRNEQF
TRBV4-3 | . | ASSQGVRVNTEAF
TRBV19 | TRBD1 | ASSMGQGANYGYT
TRBV19 | . | ASKRYDGEAF
TRBV2 | . | ASSAGEVDTGELF
TRBV27 | TRBD2 | ASSPLASGGLQETQY
TRBV18 | . | ASSQYRDIIMDPNTIY
TRBV11-2 | TRBD2 | ASSFGAGGAYEQY
TRBV5-1 | . | ASSGHDLNYGYT
TRBV7-7 | . | ASSLNQGSEQY
TRBV27 | TRBD1 | ASSFAGGKAF
TRBV14 | TRBD1 | ASSRDRGTYGQY
TRBV6-1 | . | ASSEVRSGRDEQF
TRBV14 | . | ASSQESKIPLSGANVLT
TRBV30 | . | AWSSGRGKNEKLF
TRBV2 | . | ASSDLSRQPQH
TRBV6-1 | . | ASPSTDMNTEAF
TRBV5-4 | . | ASSLAGTTGNTIY
TRBV20-1 | . | SGQQETQY
TRBV5-6 | . | ASSLVRDSIKNIQY
TRBV5-3 | TRBD2 | ARSLTGLAGGQNNEQF
TRBV9 | . | ASSVVEYYNEQF
TRBV11-2 | . | ASSLTGSTDTQY
TRBV6-6 | . | ASSYSPGQDGYT
TRBV9 | TRBD1 | ASSVATGGTNEKLF
TRBV7-2 | TRBD2 | ASGLAGPYNEQF
TRBV27 | . | ASSKNRETYGYT
TRBV7-8 | TRBD1 | ASSFTGQGLTGELF
TRBV6-5 | TRBD2 | ASSRGGHLDTQY
TRBV4-3 | TRBD2 | ASSQTLAGVRSLYEQY
TRBV5-1 | TRBD2 | ASSPGTSGGPQETQY
TRBV5-1 | TRBD1 | ASSSGQGWQETQY
TRBV29-1 | . | SVAGDGNTEAF
TRBV4-3 | TRBD1 | ASSQGTGGSEAF
TRBV4-3 | TRBD1 | ASSQVIVDRANYGYT
TRBV15 | TRBD1 | ATEESPTGDEQF
TRBV7-2 | . | ASGSYVPETQY
TRBV7-6 | TRBD1 | ASTTGQQETQY
TRBV5-6 | TRBD1 | ASSSPGQGIKIREQY
TRBV5-4 | . | ASSLRQGGRNYEQY
TRBV14 | TRBD2 | ASSPQPGLADYEQY
TRBV15 | TRBD1 | ATSRDRHRGGQPQH
TRBV11-2 | . | ASSHTGSQEKLF
TRBV2 | TRBD1 | ASRDQGALTNYGYT
TRBV7-9 | . | AWGVGTEAF
TRBV9 | . | ASSATGVGELF
TRBV9 | . | ASSPTRGGLPQH